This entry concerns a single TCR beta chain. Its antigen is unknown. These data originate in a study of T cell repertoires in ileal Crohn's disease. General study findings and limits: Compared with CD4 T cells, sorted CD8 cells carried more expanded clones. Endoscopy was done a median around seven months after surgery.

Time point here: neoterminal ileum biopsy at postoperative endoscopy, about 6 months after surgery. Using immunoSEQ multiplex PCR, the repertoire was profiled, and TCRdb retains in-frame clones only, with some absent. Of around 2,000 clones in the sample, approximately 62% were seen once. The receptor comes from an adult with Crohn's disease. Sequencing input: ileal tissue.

CDR3 loop: CASRGSSGNTIYF. The CDR3 DNA is TGTGCCAGCAGGGGCAGCTCTGGAAACACCATATATTTT. This chain uses TRBV11-3 with TRBJ1-3, with no clear D. CDR1 is SGHNT, CDR2 YENEEA, per germline. This CDR3 is 13 amino acids long. With 6 bases removed from V and 0 bases from J, the gap between germline ends came to 6 bases. The whole variable domain, remainder taken from reference TRBV11-3 and TRBJ1-3, is EAGVVQSPRYKIIEKKQPVAFWCNPISGHNTLYWYLQNLGQGPELLIRYENEEAVDDSQLPKDRFSAERLKGVDSTLKIQPAELGDSAVYLCASRGSSGNTIYFGEGSWLTVV.